This record concerns one T cell receptor beta chain sequence. Germline V gene lookup returns CDR1 LNHDA and CDR2 SQIVND (reference sequence). CDR3 size: 13 residues. Deletions cut 3 bases from V and 6 bases from J, with 6 bases between. The record originates from a study of blood T cell repertoires in COVID-19. Turning to the study itself: Italy, Spain and the United States were the sources of the convalescent and acute COVID-19 samples. T cells, B-cell-depleted T cells, or PBMCs provided the cDNA or gDNA that served as material.

Original processing methods: From reference gene primer amplification, estimates of nucleated cell counts were derived. Profiling relied on immunoSEQ multiplex PCR, and the TCRdb table lists in-frame clones only, not all of them. Clone size and the V and J calls come from that table; the DNA yielded D and trimming. Found here are approximately 280,000 clones, approximately 84% of them singletons; the top ten hold about 2.2%. The chain employs TRBV19 and TRBJ1-6; D gene uncertain. The clonotype comes from a woman in her twenties or thirties who had recovered from COVID-19. The specimen sequenced was peripheral blood. The CDR3 is CASSMGSNSPLHF. The CDR3 region has the DNA TGTGCCAGTAGTATGGGGAGTAATTCACCCCTCCACTTT.